The clone carrying this T cell receptor (beta chain) showed up many times. Its target is unknown. The germline gives CDR1 SGHVS, CDR2 FNYEAQ. This CDR3 is 15 amino acids long. The V gene lost 4 bases and the J gene lost 4 bases, with 15 bases spanning the gap. Arm-PCR of CDR3 regions and iRepertoire HTBI primers were used to build TCR beta libraries. Per the original methods: Across the samples, identification revealed 55 to 80 TRBV and 11 to 15 TRBJ segments. Using its own MiXCR run on the multiplex PCR reads, TCRdb lists one record per CDR3 protein. The V and J calls and clone size come from TCRdb's table, not from the authors' own analysis. This sample yields about 370,000 distinct CDR3 sequences, of which roughly a sixth are seen a single time; about a fifth belongs to the top ten. The time point denotes: newly diagnosed GD, antithyroid drugs for less than 3 months. Extracted PBMC RNA gave rise to the TCR library. Per American Thyroid Association guidelines, Graves' disease was diagnosed. As a group, patients came from one endocrinology department in Xi'an, China.

The source of the sample is a study of regulatory T cells in long-lasting Graves disease. The study, taken as a whole, reports: Relative to new patients (roughly 970), persistent patients exhibited greater sharing of public clonotypes (around 2,500).

J is TRBJ2-3 and V is TRBV7-6; D might be TRBD1 or TRBD2, each matching 6 bases. The source is a female donor with Graves disease. The sequencing here drew on peripheral blood mononuclear cells (PBMCs), taken at new diagnosis, from a patient treated with antithyroid drugs. CDR3 nucleotide sequence: TGTGCCAGCAGCTACGGGCCGGGGGCATCAGATACGCAGTATTTT. It translates to CASSYGPGASDTQYF. The full variable domain, rest sourced from reference TRBV7-6 and TRBJ2-3, is GAGVSQSPRYKVTKRGQDVALRCDPISGHVSLYWYRQALGQGPEFLTYFNYEAQQDKSGLPNDRFSAERPEGSISTLTIQRTEQRDSAMYRCASSYGPGASDTQYFGPGTRLTVL.